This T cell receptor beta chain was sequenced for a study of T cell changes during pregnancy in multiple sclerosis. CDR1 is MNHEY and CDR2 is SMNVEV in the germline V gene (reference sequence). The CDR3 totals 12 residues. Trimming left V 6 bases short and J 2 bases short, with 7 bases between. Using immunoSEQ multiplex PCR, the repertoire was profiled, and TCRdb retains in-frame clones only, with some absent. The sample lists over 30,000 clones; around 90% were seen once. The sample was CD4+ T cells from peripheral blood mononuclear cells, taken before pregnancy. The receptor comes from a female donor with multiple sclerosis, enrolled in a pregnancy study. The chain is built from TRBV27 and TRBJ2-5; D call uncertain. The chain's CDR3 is CASRRPQETQYF. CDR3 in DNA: TGTGCCAGCAGGCGCCCGCAAGAGACCCAGTACTTC.